A single sample gave rise to the 28 T cell receptor beta chains below, sequenced in a study of shared clonotypes between healthy human individuals. Naive CD8 populations comprised CD45RO-negative cells positively selected for CCR7, excluding terminally differentiated effector memory CD45RA+ cells. The repertoire was sequenced with immunoSEQ multiplex PCR; TCRdb's copy has only in-frame clones and lacks some. Seen here are roughly 1,800,000 clones, 85% to 95% observed once, and the top ten hold roughly 1%. Sequencing was performed on naive CD8+ T cells sorted from blood. These TCRs come from a man aged 18-30 years in good health.

This clone has just a few counts. V and J are TRBV30 and TRBJ2-7; 7 nucleotides agree with TRBD2. The CDR3 consists of 13 residues. Germline CDR1 is GTSNPN and CDR2 is SVGIG (reference sequence). Losses at the gene ends were 8 bases for V and 2 bases for J; bases not matched to a gene: 9. The CDR3 spells CATSVSGAYEQYF. The CDR3 DNA reads as TGTGCCACAAGTGTCAGCGGGGCCTACGAGCAGTACTTC.

The CDR3 loop is CASSLVAARYEQYF. CDR3 coding DNA: TGTGCCAGCAGCTTGGTCGCGGCCCGCTACGAGCAGTACTTC. J is TRBJ2-7 and V is TRBV5-6; D is uncertain. V was shortened by 0 bases and J by 3 bases, with 10 bases between the two germline ends. Looked up from germline, CDR1 is SGHDT and CDR2 is YYEEEE. The CDR3 sequence is 14 residues long.

This sequence joins TRBV27 and TRBJ2-5; 15 bases align to TRBD2. Germline V gene sequence: CDR1 MNHEY, CDR2 SMNVEV (reference sequence). V shed 5 bases, J shed 4 bases, and the junction held 5 bases outside the gene matches. This CDR3 spans 16 amino acids. The CDR3 bases are TGTGCCAGCAGTGCCCGGACTAGCGGGAGGGTAGAGACCCAGTACTTC. This encodes CASSARTSGRVETQYF.

Points on this clone: Other DNA sequences from this sample encode an identical CDR3 as well. This chain connects TRBV28 to TRBJ2-7; D possibly corresponds to TRBD2 (5 bases). The CDR3 sequence is 13 residues long. V was shortened by 5 bases and J by 1 base, with 9 bases between the two germline ends. Germline CDR1 and CDR2: MDHEN and SYDVKM. The CDR3 loop is CASSPRGSYEQYF. For the CDR3, the DNA is TGTGCCAGCAGTCCTCGGGGATCCTACGAGCAGTACTTC.

The gene calls are TRBV25-1 and TRBJ2-7; a possible D gene is TRBD2 (6 bases). CDR3 length equals 14 residues. The ends were cut back, 2 bases at V and 1 base at J, with 9 bases in the middle. CDR1 MGHDK and CDR2 SYGVNS come from the germline V gene. The CDR3 loop is CASSEGGGSYEQYF. The CDR3 nucleotides read TGTGCCAGCAGTGAAGGGGGAGGTTCCTACGAGCAGTACTTC.

The genes are TRBV6-5 and TRBJ1-4, with 8 positions matching TRBD1. The CDR3 is 14 amino acids. CDR1 and CDR2 from the germline V gene are MNHEY and SVGAGI. With 5 bases clipped from V and 8 bases from J, the junction kept 7 bases outside the gene matches. CDR3 residues: CASSVGQGREKLFF. The CDR3 DNA sequence: TGTGCCAGCAGTGTAGGACAGGGACGGGAAAAACTGTTTTTT.

The chain has TRBV7-9 and TRBJ2-7, with 9 positions matching TRBD1. CDR3 length: 15 amino acids. V gave up 5 bases and J gave up 2 bases; unmatched junction bases: 7. Germline V CDR1 and CDR2: SEHNR, FQNEAQ (reference sequence). The CDR3 nucleotides are TGTGCCAGCAGCCGTCCCGGGACAGGGACCTACGAGCAGTACTTC. It specifies CASSRPGTGTYEQYF.

J is TRBJ1-5 and V is TRBV29-1; D is unclear. The CDR3 covers 15 residues. V lost 8 bases and J 6 bases, leaving 23 bases between the germline ends. Germline lookup yields CDR1 SQVTM and CDR2 ANQGSEA. The CDR3, as DNA: TGCAGCCCACGAGTTACAGCCGGCCCGGGTCAGCCCCAGCATTTT. Amino acid sequence: CSPRVTAGPGQPQHF.

The chain couples TRBV11-2 to TRBJ2-2; D unclear. V was trimmed by 5 bases and J by 8 bases, leaving 9 bases between them. CDR3 length equals 12 residues. Germline values: CDR1 SGHAT, CDR2 FQNNGV. Here the CDR3 reads CASSPMGGELFF. The CDR3 region has the DNA TGTGCCAGCAGCCCTATGGGGGGGGAGCTGTTTTTT.

The chain joins TRBV10-3 to TRBJ1-1, with D possibly TRBD1 on 5 matching bases. The CDR3 sequence is 12 residues long. From germline, CDR1 is ENHRY and CDR2 SYGVKD. Deletions cut 3 bases from V and 7 bases from J, with 9 bases between. The CDR3 here is CAISDSDSEAFF. The CDR3 region has the DNA TGTGCCATCAGTGATTCAGACAGTGAAGCTTTCTTT.

The genes are TRBV7-9 and TRBJ1-4; D perhaps matches TRBD1 (6 bases). V lost 4 bases and J lost 3, with 12 bases in between. Germline values: CDR1 SEHNR, CDR2 FQNEAQ (reference sequence). The CDR3 is 15 residues long. The DNA of the CDR3 is TGTGCCAGCAGCTCCGCGGACAGTTCTAATGAAAAACTGTTTTTT. Its translation: CASSSADSSNEKLFF.

The chain couples TRBV30 to TRBJ2-5; maybe TRBD2 (5 bases). Germline CDR1 and CDR2: GTSNPN and SVGIG (reference sequence). This CDR3 has 13 amino acids. V dropped 1 base and J dropped 9 bases, with 15 bases sitting between them. CDR3 residues: CAWSEDLAWAQYF. In nucleotides, the CDR3 is TGTGCCTGGAGTGAGGACCTAGCTTGGGCCCAGTACTTC.

This chain links TRBV6-1 with TRBJ2-7; the match to TRBD1 covers 8 bases. V gave up 2 bases and J gave up 7 bases; unmatched junction bases: 7. CDR1 and CDR2 (germline): MNHNS, SASEGT. CDR3 size: 14 residues. The CDR3 coding sequence is TGTGCCAGCAGTGAAAGAGACAGGGGCTGGGAGCAGTACTTC. This gives the protein CASSERDRGWEQYF.

There are a few counts of this clone. V and J are TRBV27 and TRBJ1-3; TRBD1 is a possible D gene (5 bases). This CDR3 is built from 15 residues. V lost 5 bases to trimming and J lost 4 bases, with 15 bases between them. The germline gives CDR1 MNHEY, CDR2 SMNVEV (reference sequence). As DNA, the CDR3 is TGTGCCAGCAGTCTCCTGCCGGGGGAAGGAAACACCATATATTTT. It codes for CASSLLPGEGNTIYF.

The chain recombines TRBV9 with TRBJ1-2, with TRBD1 matching 7 bases. The germline CDR1 and CDR2 sequences are SGDLS and YYNGEE. The V segment lost 4 bases and the J segment 13 bases; nucleotides outside the gene matches: 7. This CDR3 has 11 residues. The CDR3 loop is CASSTGQFVTF. Written as DNA, the CDR3 is TGTGCCAGCAGCACGGGACAGTTCGTCACCTTC.

This chain links TRBV9 with TRBJ2-2; no reliable D call. The length of the CDR3 is 18 residues. Germline values: CDR1 SGDLS, CDR2 YYNGEE. V dropped 0 bases and J dropped 5 bases, with 20 bases sitting between them. The chain's CDR3 is CASSVGVPLEESTGELFF. The CDR3 coding sequence is TGTGCCAGCAGCGTAGGGGTCCCCTTAGAGGAATCGACCGGGGAGCTGTTTTTT.

This chain uses TRBV9 with TRBJ2-1; D is perhaps TRBD1 (5 bases). V lost 0 bases to trimming and J lost 2 bases, with 15 bases between them. The germline V gene has CDR1 SGDLS and CDR2 YYNGEE. CDR3 length equals 17 residues. CDR3 DNA: TGTGCCAGCAGCGTAGCTGGAAACAAGGGGCCCTACAATGAGCAGTTCTTC. Translated, it gives CASSVAGNKGPYNEQFF.

V and J are TRBV5-1 and TRBJ2-1; D possibly uses TRBD1 or TRBD2 (5 bases each). Germline assignment: CDR1 SGHRS and CDR2 YFSETQ. The CDR3 totals 16 residues. Trimming took off 1 base at V and 7 bases at J, with 18 bases between the two ends. CDR3 nucleotides: TGCGCCAGCAGCTTGTCTTCCCGGGGCGCAGGGAATGAGCAGTTCTTC. The encoded protein is CASSLSSRGAGNEQFF. The full variable domain, in which reference TRBV5-1 and TRBJ2-1 provide the parts outside the CDR3, is KAGVTQTPRYLIKTRGQQVTLSCSPISGHRSVSWYQQTPGQGLQFLFEYFSETQRNKGNFPGRFSGRQFSNSRSEMNVSTLELGDSALYLCASSLSSRGAGNEQFFGPGTRLTVL.

The chain couples TRBV7-9 to TRBJ1-4; 7 bases are a match to TRBD1. Unmatched junction bases numbered 7, after V lost 8 bases and J lost 4 bases. Germline V gene data show CDR1 as SEHNR and CDR2 as FQNEAQ (reference sequence). The CDR3 has 14 residues. The CDR3 DNA reads TGTGCCAGCGGGGAGACAGGGTTTAATGAAAAACTGTTTTTT. Its translation: CASGETGFNEKLFF.

The chain combines TRBV7-2 with TRBJ1-2; 10 nucleotides line up with TRBD1. Germline V gives CDR1 SGHTA, CDR2 FQGNSA. Trimming cost V 4 bases and J 4 bases; bases outside gene matches: 12. The CDR3 is 17 residues long. CDR3 nucleotides: TGTGCCAGCAGCTCCGATCCCTTGACAGGGGGCGTCTATGGCTACACCTTC. It codes for CASSSDPLTGGVYGYTF.

In this sample, this clone turned up once. The junction shows a germline mismatch at one end, possibly a read error. The chain couples TRBV27 to TRBJ1-4, with 10 bases identical to TRBD1. The CDR3 spans 16 residues. Per the germline V gene, CDR1 is MNHEY and CDR2 is SMNVEV (reference sequence). The CDR3 region has the DNA TGTGCCAGCAGTTCCGGGACAGGGGCCTCTAATGACAAACTGTTTTTT. Protein: CASSSGTGASNDKLFF.

V usage is TRBV5-1 and J usage is TRBJ2-1, with 9 bases aligning to TRBD2. The CDR3 totals 15 residues. V lost 2 bases to trimming and J lost 9 bases; unmatched junction nucleotides: 9. Germline CDR1 SGHRS, CDR2 YFSETQ. The CDR3: CASSFSSGRMSEQFF. The DNA for the CDR3 is TGCGCCAGCAGCTTTAGTAGCGGGAGAATGAGTGAGCAGTTCTTC.

CDR3 DNA: TGTGCCAGCAGTGAATGGACAGGGAGCACTGAAGCTTTCTTT. Residues: CASSEWTGSTEAFF. This chain joins TRBV25-1 and TRBJ1-1; 8 positions agree with TRBD1. Germline CDR1 MGHDK, CDR2 SYGVNS. With 1 base clipped from V and 4 bases from J, the junction kept 2 bases outside the gene matches. This CDR3 contains 14 residues.

The genes are TRBV2 and TRBJ1-4, with a tentative D call TRBD1 (5 bases). Trimming removed 3 bases from V and 4 bases from J, with 9 bases in between. This CDR3 has 14 residues. Germline lookup yields CDR1 SNHLY and CDR2 FYNNEI. For the CDR3, the DNA is TGTGCCAGCAGTGAGGGGGTTTTTAATGAAAAACTGTTTTTT. As protein: CASSEGVFNEKLFF.

The gene calls are TRBV27 and TRBJ2-1, with D possibly called TRBD1 or TRBD2 (6 bases each). With 5 bases removed from V and 8 bases from J, the gap between germline ends came to 16 bases. Germline lookup yields CDR1 MNHEY and CDR2 SMNVEV (reference sequence). This CDR3 comprises 14 residues. The CDR3 DNA sequence: TGTGCCAGCAGTCCGACTAGGGGGGCCGATGAGCAGTTCTTC. Protein: CASSPTRGADEQFF.

The CDR3 loop is CASSVRLAGENTGELFF. In nucleotides, the CDR3 is TGCGCCAGCAGCGTCAGACTAGCGGGTGAGAACACCGGGGAGCTGTTTTTT. V and J are TRBV5-1 and TRBJ2-2, with 10 bases aligning to TRBD2. The CDR3 is 17 amino acids. Trimming at V came to 4 bases and at J to 1 base, leaving 7 bases not matched to a gene. Germline V lookup: CDR1 SGHRS, CDR2 YFSETQ.

This chain joins TRBV12-5 and TRBJ2-2, with a possible D match to TRBD2 (5 bases). Per the germline V gene, CDR1 is LGHNT and CDR2 is FRNRAP. V gave up 6 bases and J gave up 8 bases, with 13 bases separating them. This CDR3 is built from 13 residues. CDR3 in DNA: TGTGCTAGTGGGGCTACTAGTTTTGGGGAGCTGTTTTTT. Encoded protein: CASGATSFGELFF.

The rearrangement uses TRBV19 and TRBJ2-7, with 8 nucleotides matching TRBD2. Germline CDR1 and CDR2: LNHDA and SQIVND (reference sequence). The CDR3 covers 15 residues. The V gene end was trimmed by 4 bases and the J gene end by 3 bases; junction bases not matched to a gene: 8. This CDR3 reads CASSNPGGVDYEQYF. The CDR3 DNA reads as TGTGCCAGTAGTAACCCCGGGGGGGTAGACTACGAGCAGTACTTC.